This T cell receptor (beta chain) comes out of a study of blood T cells in healthy people across ages. A J-beta primer mix and a sample-barcoded 5' primer were used in a second PCR of about 6 to 12 cycles. Unique molecular identifiers of 12 random nucleotides labeled each cDNA. MiXCR was run by TCRdb on the 5' RACE reads, yielding one entry per CDR3 protein. The sample records 1.5 million to 2 million distinct CDR3 sequences, roughly 49% being singletons. This clonotype was detected only a few times. This receptor was taken from a middle-aged woman in good health. Sample: blood.

CDR3 residues: CASSTGRGQETQYF. CDR3 in DNA: TGCGCCAGCAGCACGGGACGGGGCCAAGAGACCCAGTACTTC. The chain uses TRBV5-1 and TRBJ2-4; possibly TRBD1 or TRBD2 for D (5 bases each). The last part of the DNA fits TRBJ2-5 better; the J call may be wrong. Germline assignment: CDR1 SGHRS and CDR2 YFSETQ. The CDR3 is 14 amino acids.